A single sample gave rise to the 28 T cell receptor beta chains below, sequenced in a study of regulatory T cells in long-lasting Graves disease. Building the TCR beta libraries relied on iRepertoire HTBI primers, and CDR3 regions underwent Arm-PCR. A single record per CDR3 protein comes from TCRdb applying MiXCR to the multiplex PCR reads. There are about 620,000 distinct CDR3 sequences in the sample; around 17% occur only once, and roughly 18% lies in the top ten. Documented time point: newly diagnosed GD, antithyroid drugs for less than 3 months. Making the TCR library involved RNA that had been extracted from PBMCs. This same sample was also taken into another study, of T cells in Graves' hyperthyroidism and ophthalmopathy.

Specimen: peripheral blood mononuclear cells (PBMCs), collected at new diagnosis, from a patient treated with antithyroid drugs. Receptor source: a woman in her 30s with Graves disease.

This clonotype has more than one count but fewer than ten. This chain links TRBV24-1 with TRBJ2-7, with D possibly TRBD1 on 5 matching bases. Germline V lookup: CDR1 KGHDR, CDR2 SFDVKD. This CDR3 comprises 13 residues. Trimming removed 6 bases at V and 6 bases at J, with 14 bases between. DNA for the CDR3: TGTGCCACCAGTCTCCAGGGTTGGTCCGAGCAGTACTTC. Translated: CATSLQGWSEQYF.

This clonotype has more than one count but fewer than ten. The CDR3 sequence is CASSRDGGTSEQYF. In nucleotides, the CDR3 is TGCGCCAGCAGCAGGGACGGAGGGACTAGCGAGCAGTACTTC. V usage is TRBV5-1 and J usage is TRBJ2-7; 8 nucleotides align to TRBD2. This CDR3 spans 14 amino acids. After removal of 4 bases from V and 6 bases from J, the junction contained 9 bases not matched to a gene. The germline CDR1 and CDR2 sequences are SGHRS and YFSETQ.

This clonotype was seen many times. V usage is TRBV7-2 and J usage is TRBJ2-5; TRBD2 aligns across 7 bases. The CDR3 has 19 amino acids. The V gene's germline CDR1 is SGHTA and CDR2 FQGNSA. Germline trimming cut 2 bases from V and 1 base from J; bases unmatched to any gene: 16. CDR3 protein: CASSLLGGSKSLGQETQYF. The CDR3 DNA sequence: TGTGCCAGCAGCTTACTCGGCGGGAGCAAGAGCTTAGGCCAAGAGACCCAGTACTTC.

In this sample, this clonotype turned up a few times. This chain uses TRBV10-2 with TRBJ1-3; D not resolved. Germline lookup yields CDR1 WSHSY and CDR2 SAAADI. The CDR3 is 14 amino acids. V was clipped by 8 bases and J by 5 bases, with 16 bases between them. CDR3 coding DNA: TGCGCCAGCGGAGAAAGGGAGTTAAGAAACACCATATATTTT. It specifies CASGERELRNTIYF.

This clonotype was detected only a few times. The rearrangement uses TRBV5-1 and TRBJ2-1, with 8 bases that match TRBD1. V trimming: 5 bases; J trimming: 8 bases; junction bases outside the gene matches: 6. Germline-derived CDR1 and CDR2 are SGHRS and YFSETQ. CDR3 length: 13 amino acids. The DNA for the CDR3 is TGCGCCAGCAGTAGGACAGGGTGGGATGAGCAGTTCTTC. Residues: CASSRTGWDEQFF.

V gene TRBV19 combines with J gene TRBJ2-1; D perhaps matches TRBD2 (6 bases). The germline CDR1 and CDR2 sequences are LNHDA and SQIVND (reference sequence). The CDR3 has 13 amino acids. V dropped 7 bases and J dropped 7 bases, with 14 bases sitting between them. CDR3 nucleotides: TGTGCCAGTATCGGGACTGGCGGGAATGAGCAGTTCTTC. Amino acids: CASIGTGGNEQFF.

At least ten counts were recorded for this clonotype. This sequence joins TRBV27 and TRBJ2-5; 7 nucleotides match TRBD2. V was pared by 4 bases and J by 2 bases, with 7 bases of the junction left unmatched. The CDR3 covers 15 residues. Germline V gene sequence: CDR1 MNHEY, CDR2 SMNVEV (reference sequence). Here the CDR3 reads CASSSVSGGQETQYF. The CDR3 coding sequence is TGTGCCAGCAGTTCAGTCTCGGGGGGACAAGAGACCCAGTACTTC.

A note on this clonotype: The germline gene is not matched at one end of the junction; a read error may be the cause. CDR3 region: CASSLQGGSSYEQHF. The CDR3 region has the DNA TGTGCCAGCAGCCTTCAGGGAGGGAGCTCCTACGAGCAGCACTTC. V usage is TRBV6-1 and J usage is TRBJ2-7; TRBD2 matches 7 bases. Germline assignment: CDR1 MNHNS and CDR2 SASEGT. The CDR3 totals 15 residues.

The chain uses TRBV30 and TRBJ1-2; tentatively, D is TRBD1 (6 bases). The V end was cut by 6 bases, the J end by 4 bases, with 18 bases between. There are 14 residues in the CDR3. Germline assignment: CDR1 GTSNPN and CDR2 SVGIG (reference sequence). The CDR3 spells CACVNRAKGYGYTF. DNA for the CDR3: TGTGCCTGTGTAAACAGGGCGAAGGGCTATGGCTACACCTTC.

The chain joins TRBV7-9 to TRBJ2-7; a weak D match, TRBD2 (5 bases). Trimming took off 6 bases at V and 4 bases at J, with 10 bases between the two ends. Looked up from germline, CDR1 is SEHNR and CDR2 is FQNEAQ (reference sequence). This CDR3 has 12 amino acids. This chain's CDR3 is CASRTPGYEQYF. CDR3 nucleotide sequence: TGTGCCAGCAGGACCCCGGGGTACGAGCAGTACTTC.

This clonotype has a count of ten or more. V and J are TRBV30 and TRBJ2-1; either TRBD1 or TRBD2 may fit D (6 bases each). The CDR3 is 16 amino acids. V was trimmed by 4 bases and J by 2 bases, leaving 18 bases between them. In germline, CDR1 is GTSNPN, CDR2 SVGIG (reference sequence). The CDR3 DNA reads as TGTGCCTGGAACCCTGGGGGCGGGGTCGCCTACAATGAGCAGTTCTTC. Translated, it gives CAWNPGGGVAYNEQFF. Full variable domain (remainder filled in from reference TRBV30 and TRBJ2-1): SQTIHQWPATLVQPVGSPLSLECTVEGTSNPNLYWYRQAAGRGLQLLFYSVGIGQISSEVPQNLSASRPQDRQFILSSKKLLLSDSGFYLCAWNPGGGVAYNEQFFGPGTRLTVL.

CDR3 sequence reads: CASSQVGTMEQFF. The CDR3, as DNA: TGCGCCAGCAGCCAAGTAGGGACTATGGAGCAGTTCTTC. This rearrangement joins TRBV4-1 to TRBJ2-1; 7 positions match TRBD2. V dropped 1 base and J dropped 10; count of bases not matched to a gene: 4. CDR3 length: 13 residues. The V gene's germline CDR1 is MGHRA and CDR2 YSYEKL.

The chain has TRBV18 and TRBJ2-1; D possibly uses TRBD1 or TRBD2 (5 bases each). Germline CDR1 reads KGHSH; CDR2 reads LQKENI. CDR3 length: 13 residues. V was clipped by 3 bases and J by 9 bases, with 12 bases between them. CDR3 coding DNA: TGTGCCAGCTCACCCGGGACCCTGGGTGAGCAGTTCTTC. It encodes CASSPGTLGEQFF.

This rearrangement joins TRBV24-1 to TRBJ2-1; a possible D gene is TRBD2 (6 bases). CDR1 and CDR2 from the germline V gene are KGHDR and SFDVKD. This CDR3 comprises 17 residues. Trimming left V 3 bases short and J 0 bases short, with 14 bases between. CDR3 nucleotides: TGTGCCACCAGTGATCCGGATTGGCGGGGCTCCTACAATGAGCAGTTCTTC. Translation: CATSDPDWRGSYNEQFF.

This clonotype was picked up many times. The V and J genes are TRBV7-8 and TRBJ1-5; 10 bases are a match to TRBD1. The ends lost 3 bases at V and 5 bases at J; junction bases unmatched: 4. Germline V lookup: CDR1 SGHVS, CDR2 FQNEAQ. The CDR3 has 15 amino acids. The CDR3 sequence is CASSFSTGGYQPQHF. For the CDR3, the DNA is TGTGCCAGCAGCTTTTCGACAGGGGGCTATCAGCCCCAGCATTTT. The full variable domain, in which reference TRBV7-8 and TRBJ1-5 provide the parts outside the CDR3, is GAGVSQSPRYKVAKRGQDVALRCDPISGHVSLFWYQQALGQGPEFLTYFQNEAQLDKSGLPSDRFFAERPEGSVSTLKIQRTQQEDSAVYLCASSFSTGGYQPQHFGDGTRLSIL.

The rearrangement uses TRBV18 and TRBJ2-4; possibly TRBD2 for D (5 bases). CDR3 length: 17 amino acids. The ends were cut back, 0 bases at V and 0 bases at J, with 12 bases in the middle. Per germline, CDR1 KGHSH and CDR2 LQKENI. The DNA of the CDR3 is TGTGCCAGCTCACCACCTACGGGGAAGGCAGCCAAAAACATTCAGTACTTC. Its protein product is CASSPPTGKAAKNIQYF.

A few counts support this clonotype. A much larger clone differs from this one at a single base, so this may be a read error. The conserved closing phenylalanine or tryptophan is absent in this CDR3, likely reflecting a read error. The gene calls are TRBV6-2 or TRBV6-3 and TRBJ1-1; the D gene is possibly TRBD1 (5 bases). Trimming pared 6 bases from V and 8 bases from J, leaving 13 bases between. The V gene's germline CDR1 is MNHEY and CDR2 SVGEGT. The CDR3 totals 12 residues. CDR3 residues: CASRERGVEAFL. The CDR3 bases are TGTGCCAGCAGGGAACGGGGGGTGGAAGCTTTCCTT.

This clonotype was seen many times. The CDR3 nucleotides read TGTGCCAGCAGCCGGGGGGGGGCTGGAGAGACCCAGTACTTC. Translating it yields CASSRGGAGETQYF. The chain combines TRBV12-3 or TRBV12-4 with TRBJ2-5; 8 nucleotides agree with TRBD2. There are 14 residues in the CDR3. Unmatched junction bases numbered 7, after V lost 6 bases and J lost 4 bases.

This clonotype was seen at least ten times. V usage is TRBV6-1 and J usage is TRBJ1-5; 7 nucleotides match TRBD1. This CDR3 spans 15 amino acids. From germline, CDR1 is MNHNS and CDR2 SASEGT. V trimming: 6 bases; J trimming: 5 bases; junction bases outside the gene matches: 10. The CDR3 DNA reads TGTGCCAGCAGAGGTAGACAGGGTCTACATCAGCCCCAGCATTTT. It codes for CASRGRQGLHQPQHF.

V is TRBV25-1 and J is TRBJ2-7, with 12 bases that match TRBD2. V was pared by 3 bases and J by 4 bases, with 4 bases of the junction left unmatched. The CDR3 extends over 15 amino acids. Germline CDR1 and CDR2: MGHDK and SYGVNS. The CDR3 DNA reads TGTGCCAGCAGTGACGTACTAGCGGGGGGATACGAGCAGTACTTC. Its translation: CASSDVLAGGYEQYF.

This clonotype has a handful of counts. This chain connects TRBV20-1 to TRBJ1-2; D ambiguous. Germline V CDR1 and CDR2: DFQATT, SNEGSKA (reference sequence). The ends were cut back, 0 bases at V and 8 bases at J, with 10 bases in the middle. This CDR3 is built from 12 residues. Here the CDR3 reads CSARDSVSGYTF. CDR3 nucleotides: TGCAGTGCTAGAGATTCCGTTTCGGGCTACACCTTC.

The sample holds many counts of this clonotype. V and J are TRBV9 and TRBJ1-1; 11 nucleotides match TRBD1. Losses at the gene ends were 0 bases for V and 3 bases for J; bases not matched to a gene: 4. The CDR3 length is 16 residues. The germline V gene encodes CDR1 SGDLS and CDR2 YYNGEE. As DNA, the CDR3 is TGTGCCAGCAGCGTAGGGACAGGGGGCCTTGACACTGAAGCTTTCTTT. It specifies CASSVGTGGLDTEAFF.

This clonotype showed up many times. The chain combines TRBV7-9 with TRBJ1-1; D unclear. Germline lookup yields CDR1 SEHNR and CDR2 FQNEAQ (reference sequence). This CDR3 has 14 residues. Trimming stripped 6 bases from V and 0 bases from J, with 11 bases between. The chain's CDR3 is CASSYSGVNTEAFF. The CDR3 DNA reads TGTGCCAGCAGTTACTCCGGGGTGAACACTGAAGCTTTCTTT.

This clonotype was found many times. The chain joins TRBV12-3 or TRBV12-4 to TRBJ1-2; no clear D. V lost 6 bases, J lost 0 bases, and 11 bases lay in between. The CDR3 is 14 amino acids. The CDR3 bases are TGTGCCAGCAGCCGTCCAGAGTCTAACTATGGCTACACCTTC. Its protein product is CASSRPESNYGYTF.

Concerning this clonotype: A much more abundant neighbour one base away suggests this may be a read error. V usage is TRBV2 and J usage is TRBJ1-6; D is uncertain. Trimming pared 6 bases from V and 13 bases from J, leaving 13 bases between. This CDR3 comprises 12 residues. CDR1 SNHLY and CDR2 FYNNEI come from the germline V gene. CDR3 coding DNA: TGTGCCAGCAGCCACCCTAAGGAGCCCCTCCACTTT. Translation: CASSHPKEPLHF.

This clonotype came up a few times. The V gene is TRBV5-6, the J gene TRBJ1-5, with D maybe TRBD1 (5 bases). Germline assignment: CDR1 SGHDT and CDR2 YYEEEE. V was shortened by 7 bases and J by 2 bases, with 13 bases between the two germline ends. The CDR3 runs to 14 residues. The CDR3 reads CASSGGAGNQPQHF. In nucleotides, the CDR3 is TGTGCCAGCTCCGGAGGGGCAGGCAATCAGCCCCAGCATTTT.

The chain recombines TRBV30 with TRBJ2-5, with D unclear. Germline-derived CDR1 and CDR2 are GTSNPN and SVGIG (reference sequence). This CDR3 has 12 residues. Trimming removed 0 bases from V and 7 bases from J, with 9 bases in between. CDR3 residues: CAWSVPRRTQYF. The CDR3 bases are TGTGCCTGGAGTGTACCCAGGAGGACCCAGTACTTC.

This clonotype was seen repeatedly, ten times or more. The gene calls are TRBV6-5 and TRBJ1-1, with D unclear. Germline V gene sequence: CDR1 MNHEY, CDR2 SVGAGI. The CDR3 sequence is 14 residues long. V dropped 0 bases and J dropped 7 bases, with 12 bases sitting between them. CDR3 bases: TGTGCCAGCAGTTACTCCTCGGCCGTCCATGAAGCTTTCTTT. It encodes CASSYSSAVHEAFF.